The present T cell receptor (beta chain) was sequenced within a study of T cell repertoires in cytomegalovirus infection. About the research overall: CMV infection together with matching HLA type was indicated by public TCR beta signatures. Regarding the study as a whole: Within the response measured ex vivo, HLA-C-restricted CMV-specific TCR beta clonotypes were dominant. Totalled public TCR beta family frequency picked out people who carried CMV plus the relevant HLA.

MiXCR was run by TCRdb on the reads, yielding one entry per CDR3 protein. The sample yields around 350,000 distinct CDR3 sequences, over 15% seen once. Ten or more counts support this clonotype. Its antigen is still unknown. The receptor's source is a human donor in good health (CMV status not recorded). Some clones in this sample may be carry-over from other donors' samples. The sequenced sample consisted of PBMCs.

The CDR3 reads CASSIAIGGTYEQYF. Here the CDR3 DNA reads TGTGCCAGTAGTATCGCGATTGGCGGAACCTACGAGCAGTACTTC. V gene TRBV19 combines with J gene TRBJ2-7; no clear D gene. The CDR3 length is 15 residues. Trimming stripped 3 bases from V and 2 bases from J, with 14 bases between. Germline V gene lookup returns CDR1 LNHDA and CDR2 SQIVND (reference sequence).